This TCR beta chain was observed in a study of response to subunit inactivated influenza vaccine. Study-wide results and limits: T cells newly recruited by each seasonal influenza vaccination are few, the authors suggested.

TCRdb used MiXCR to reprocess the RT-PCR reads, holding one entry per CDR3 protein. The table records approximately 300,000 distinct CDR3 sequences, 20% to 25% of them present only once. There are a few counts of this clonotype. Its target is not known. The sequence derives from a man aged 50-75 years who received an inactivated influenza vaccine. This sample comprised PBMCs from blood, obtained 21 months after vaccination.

The CDR3 DNA reads as TGTGCCAGCAGTCAGGGGGCGCTTGCCTACACCTTC. Translation gives CASSQGALAYTF. The V call is TRBV6-5, the J call TRBJ1-2; 8 bases agree with TRBD1. Germline CDR1 and CDR2: MNHEY and SVGAGI. The CDR3 extends over 12 amino acids. V was clipped by 5 bases and J by 10 bases; unmatched bases: 6.